The TCR beta chain under discussion was sequenced for a study of T cell clones after liver transplantation. Study summary: Tolerance: complete withdrawal held at least one year, liver enzymes staying within twice normal. Samples came pre-transplant, pre-randomization before withdrawal, and post-randomization after withdrawal ended.

This clone has a handful of counts. Its antigen is currently unknown. Sequencing used immunoSEQ multiplex PCR; TCRdb keeps in-frame clones, though not all of them. This table holds some 110,000 clones, 90% found once. Broader study findings: A significant post-transplant drop in circulating graft-donor-reactive CD4 TCRbeta sequences occurred in most of the 8 subjects.

This CDR3 is 14 amino acids long. V lost 7 bases, J lost 4 bases, and 3 bases stayed unmatched. The germline CDR1 and CDR2 sequences are ENHRY and SYGVKD. The chain couples TRBV10-3 to TRBJ2-5; 13 bases align to TRBD2. Sequencing used CD4+ T cells from blood, obtained 12 months after liver transplant. The TCR sequence derives from a human patient who received a liver transplant. T cells may partly derive from the graft donor. The CDR3 DNA sequence: TGTGCCATCAAGGGGACTAGCGGGACAGAGACCCAGTACTTC. It codes for CAIKGTSGTETQYF.